This T cell receptor beta chain comes out of a study of CXCR3-negative and CXCR3-positive naive CD8 T cells. Study-wide background: A total of some 130 million TRB reads was generated, with about 1.5 +/- 0.3 million per library.

The CD45RO-CCR7+CD27+CD95- phenotype denoted naive CD8+ T cells. Findings of the study overall: Comparison of naive CXCR3-negative and CXCR3-positive cells revealed similar TRBV-TRBJ usage, while memory cells differed. Whereas both naive subsets had comparably high diversity, memory CD8+ cells had much lower diversity.

Comment on this clonotype: Antigen unknown.

UMI-labeled 5' RACE TRB cDNA libraries were prepared from the cells. TCRdb re-called the 5' RACE reads, yielding one record per CDR3 amino acid sequence without DNA. The sample yields about 130,000 distinct CDR3 sequences, of which the top ten take up 0.45% to 0.55%. The sequenced material came from naive CXCR3- CD8+ T cells from blood. Subset defined: CD45RO-CCR7+CD27+CD95- naive CD8+ T cells lacking CXCR3 (TNR3-). The source of this sequence is a human donor in good health. Some clones in this sample may be carry-over from other donors' samples.

The CDR3 protein is CASSQQGLAVNNEQFF. The J gene is TRBJ2-1, the V gene TRBV4-1; with no DNA, the TCRdb D assignment of TRBD2 cannot be verified. The germline gives CDR1 MGHRA, CDR2 YSYEKL. The CDR3 has 16 amino acids.